This is a list of T cell receptor beta chains from one sample in a study of technical replicates of blood from a handful of donors. Generated by immunoSEQ multiplex PCR, the TCRdb table keeps only in-frame clones and is missing some. The data hold tens of thousands of clones, with around 97% observed a single time. Input material: T cells isolated from PBMCs. The receptors were sampled from a human donor in good health. The CDR3 runs from the conserved cysteine through the conserved F or W. Size tells how often a clone was seen (once, few, many) or the class of an expanded clone, and some rows leave it out.

>once|TRBV5-4|TRBJ1-1
CASSWGRDSNTEAFF
>.|TRBV25-1|TRBJ2-1
CASSGLVSGEQFF
>.|TRBV7-9|TRBJ1-4
CASSPSEDEKLFF
>.|TRBV6-1|TRBJ2-7
CASSPIWTGGGEQYF
>.|TRBV7-8|TRBJ1-2
CASSLGRVDGYTF
>.|TRBV28|TRBJ2-7
CASRKQGMSGYEQYF
>few|TRBV5-1|TRBJ2-1
CASRAYNEQFF
>.|TRBV7-9|TRBJ2-7
CASSLAAGGPDEQYF
>.|TRBV11-1|TRBJ1-2
CASSLVSGAVYYGYTF
>.|TRBV28|TRBJ2-5
CASSLPPGAGPLLAGGDQETQYF
>.|TRBV4-1|TRBJ2-2
CASSQVRTGDTGELFF
>.|TRBV9|TRBJ2-2
CASSSRAGELFF
>.|TRBV2|TRBJ2-5
CASRRLQETQYF
>.|TRBV27|TRBJ2-7
CASSFSGDDEQYF
>.|TRBV7-9|TRBJ2-3
CASSLKANTQYF
>.|TRBV4-1|TRBJ2-2
CASSLTSGRHTGELFF
>.|TRBV5-1|TRBJ2-7
CASSLRQGAVHEQYF
>.|TRBV29-1|TRBJ2-5
CSVLAEVPQETQYF
>.|TRBV9|TRBJ2-1
CASSVIGGDKEQFF
>.|TRBV5-1|TRBJ2-1
CASGPWGLAGGLVRDEQFF
>.|TRBV5-1|TRBJ1-1
CASRLAQGATEAFF
>.|TRBV4-1|TRBJ2-3
CASDRGIAGVVDTQYF
>.|TRBV29-1|TRBJ2-1
CSSGQIEQFF
>.|TRBV15|TRBJ2-1
CATSRTGSSYNEQFF
>.|TRBV11-2|TRBJ2-7
CASSIDRGISYEQYF
>once|TRBV2|TRBJ2-3
CASSVTGADTQYF
>.|TRBV7-7|TRBJ2-7
CASSPRLAGDGEQYF